The following is a T cell receptor beta chain sequence with its context. The source of the sample is a study of PD-1 blockade in classical Hodgkin lymphoma. Each of the patients experienced relapse following autologous stem cell transplantation, and their brentuximab vedotin exposure differed. The assay was immunoSEQ multiplex PCR, and TCRdb's table has in-frame clones only and misses some. The sample contains about 41,000 clones, 76% of which appear only once. The sequencing used peripheral blood mononuclear cells (PBMCs), collected at baseline. The receptor comes from a human donor with classical Hodgkin lymphoma.

The CDR3 nucleotides are TGTGCCAGCAGTCCTTATCAAGAGACCCAGTACTTC. This translates into CASSPYQETQYF. This sequence joins TRBV2 and TRBJ2-5; no clear D. Germline CDR1 SNHLY, CDR2 FYNNEI. The CDR3 length is 12 residues. With 5 bases removed from V and 2 bases from J, the gap between germline ends came to 6 bases.